This passage covers 4 T cell receptor beta chains from one sample sequenced in a study of blood T cell repertoires in COVID-19. Generated by immunoSEQ multiplex PCR, the TCRdb table keeps only in-frame clones and is missing some. The table shows 150,000 to 200,000 clones, with almost 85% occurring only once. The sequencing input was PBMCs or T cells enriched from blood (not recorded which). The receptors were sampled from a man aged 50-59 years who had recovered from COVID-19.

The chain recombines TRBV3-1 (or the pseudogene TRBV3-2) with TRBJ1-5; 7 bases agree with TRBD1. The CDR3 covers 14 residues. Germline values: CDR1 LGHDT, CDR2 YNNKEL (reference sequence). Trimming cost V 2 bases and J 7 bases; bases outside gene matches: 5. The CDR3 nucleotides are TGTGCCAGCAGCCAAACCAGGGGGAGGCAGCCCCAGCATTTT. Its protein product is CASSQTRGRQPQHF.

This chain joins TRBV5-1 and TRBJ2-2; tentatively, D is TRBD1 (6 bases). Trimming left V 3 bases short and J 1 base short, with 16 bases between. This CDR3 is built from 17 residues. Looked up from germline, CDR1 is SGHRS and CDR2 is YFSETQ. CDR3 nucleotides: TGCGCCAGCAGCTCGAATCCGGGACAATTGAACACCGGGGAGCTGTTTTTT. Protein: CASSSNPGQLNTGELFF.

The chain recombines TRBV5-5 with TRBJ2-3; tentatively, D is TRBD2 (6 bases). CDR1 and CDR2 from the germline V gene are SGHKS and YYEKEE (reference sequence). V was pared by 4 bases and J by 6 bases, with 15 bases between. This CDR3 has 14 amino acids. In DNA form, the CDR3 reads TGTGCCAGCAGCCCGGAGGGGTATCAGGATACGCAGTATTTT. It encodes CASSPEGYQDTQYF.

The chain recombines TRBV9 with TRBJ1-2, with 10 nucleotides matching TRBD1. CDR1 and CDR2 from the germline V gene are SGDLS and YYNGEE. The J segment lost 5 bases and the V segment lost 3 bases, leaving 4 bases of the junction unmatched. The CDR3 has 14 residues. The DNA of the CDR3 is TGTGCCAGCAGCGCGGACAGGGGGTGGTATGGCTACACCTTC. Protein sequence: CASSADRGWYGYTF.